These T cell receptor beta chains were read from a single sample in a study of Ad26.COV2.S vaccination and SARS-CoV-2 variants. The data were produced by immunoSEQ multiplex PCR, yet TCRdb's version contains in-frame clones alone and is incomplete. The sample yields around 300,000 clones, around 89% seen once. The sample consisted of peripheral blood, taken in a trial of Ad26.COV2.S vaccine versus placebo. These receptors originate from a person between 18 and 65 years old who received the Ad26.COV2.S COVID-19 vaccine or a placebo. The CDR3 runs from the conserved cysteine through the conserved F or W. The D gene is left open where the match is weak. Clone size appears in some rows only: once, few, many, or a class for an expanded clone.

j_call	v_call	clone_size	d_call	cdr3_nt	cdr3_aa
TRBJ2-7	TRBV27	-	-	TGTGCCAGCAGTTTACGCGGCGGACCCTACGAGCAGTACTTC	CASSLRGGPYEQYF
TRBJ1-5	TRBV2	-	-	TGTGCCAGCAGTGAATTCAGGGCCAGCAATCAGCCCCAGCATTTT	CASSEFRASNQPQHF
TRBJ2-2	TRBV7-8	-	-	TGTGCCAGCAGCTCAAACAACTACGCGAACACCGGGGAGCTGTTTTTT	CASSSNNYANTGELFF
TRBJ2-7	TRBV19	-	TRBD2	TGTGCCAGTAGTTGGGCTAGCGGGAGTGGGTACGAGCAGTACTTC	CASSWASGSGYEQYF
TRBJ1-1	TRBV7-9	-	-	TGTGCCAGCAGCCCTTGGCGGGTGAACACTGAAGCTTTCTTT	CASSPWRVNTEAFF
TRBJ1-5	TRBV19	few	-	TGTGCCAGTAGTATAGATTTCCCGGCCAGGGGCAATCAGCCCCAGCATTTT	CASSIDFPARGNQPQHF
TRBJ2-7	TRBV28	-	-	TGTGCCAGCAGTTCCGGTGGGGGTGTAGGGATCGAGCAGTACTTC	CASSSGGGVGIEQYF
TRBJ1-5	TRBV2	-	TRBD1	TGTGCCAGCAGCCGGGACAGAAATCAGCCCCAGCATTTT	CASSRDRNQPQHF
TRBJ2-7	TRBV7-9	-	-	TGTGCCAGCAGCCGAACAGGATACGAGCAGTACTTC	CASSRTGYEQYF
TRBJ2-1	TRBV5-1	-	TRBD1	TGCGCCAGCAGCTTGGACGGGACAGGCTCCTACAATGAGCAGTTCTTC	CASSLDGTGSYNEQFF
TRBJ1-5	TRBV4-1	-	TRBD1	TGCGCCAGCAGCCAACTTCCCGGGACAGGGAATCAGCCCCAGCATTTT	CASSQLPGTGNQPQHF
TRBJ1-5	TRBV7-2	-	-	TGTGCCAGCAGCTCCGTTAATCAGCCCCAGCATTTT	CASSSVNQPQHF
TRBJ1-6	TRBV9	few	-	TGTGCCAGCAGCGTACACAGGGATTCACCCCTCCACTTT	CASSVHRDSPLHF
TRBJ2-1	TRBV28	-	-	TGTGCCAGCAGTCGGACAGACTACAATGAGCAGTTCTTC	CASSRTDYNEQFF
TRBJ2-7	TRBV28	-	TRBD1	TGTGCCAGCAGTTTGGGGGACAGGTACTACGAGCAGTACTTC	CASSLGDRYYEQYF
TRBJ2-7	TRBV5-1	few	-	TGCGCCAGCAGCGGCGGACCGGACTACCCTTCCTACGAGCAGTACTTC	CASSGGPDYPSYEQYF
TRBJ1-3	TRBV5-5	once	-	TGTGCCAGCAGCTTAGAGATTAGCTCTGGAAACACCATATATTTT	CASSLEISSGNTIYF
TRBJ1-3	TRBV7-8	-	-	TGTGCCAGCAGAAAGACAGCAGGTGGAAACACCATATATTTT	CASRKTAGGNTIYF
TRBJ2-7	TRBV18	-	-	TGTGCCAGCTCACCTCTGGGTTCGGGCGTCGAGCAGTACTTC	CASSPLGSGVEQYF
TRBJ2-7	TRBV6-2/TRBV6-3	-	TRBD1	TGTGCCAGCAGTCAAACCGGGACAGGGGTCTTCGAGCAGTACTTC	CASSQTGTGVFEQYF
TRBJ2-5	TRBV7-6	-	TRBD2	TGTGCCAGCAGCCCCTCGACTAGCGGGAGGCCAGAGACCCAGTACTTC	CASSPSTSGRPETQYF
TRBJ2-7	TRBV20-1	-	-	TGCAGTTTTCAACAGGGCTACGAGCAGTACTTC	CSFQQGYEQYF
TRBJ2-1	TRBV24-1	-	-	TGTGCCACCAGTTACGGCAGGGTGGATGAGCAGTTCTTC	CATSYGRVDEQFF
TRBJ2-1	TRBV7-9	-	TRBD2	TGTGCCAGCAGCTTGTTACGGGAGGATGAGCAGTTCTTC	CASSLLREDEQFF
TRBJ2-2	TRBV18	-	-	TGTGCCAGCTCACCAGACCCGGTGTCCGTCGCCGGGGAGCTGTTTTTT	CASSPDPVSVAGELFF
TRBJ1-5	TRBV6-1	-	TRBD1	TGTGCCAGCAGCGAACAACCGGGACAGATCAATCAGCCCCAGCATTTT	CASSEQPGQINQPQHF
TRBJ2-1	TRBV28	-	TRBD1	TGTGCCAGCAGTCCCCCGGACAGGGGAGTGTCCCCGACGAACTACAATGAGCAGTTCTTC	CASSPPDRGVSPTNYNEQFF
TRBJ2-1	TRBV4-3	-	TRBD2	TGCGCCAGCAGCCAAGATGCCCGACTAGCGGATAACAATGAGCAGTTCTTC	CASSQDARLADNNEQFF